The sequence of this TCR beta chain was determined in a study of blood T cell repertoires in COVID-19. About the research overall: Samples came from the United States, Italy and Spain, spanning acute and convalescent COVID-19. T cells, B-cell-depleted T cells, or PBMCs supplied cDNA or gDNA.

The authors' processing: Reference gene primer amplification gave nucleated cell count estimates. Only in-frame clones appear in the TCRdb table, and some are missing; sequencing was by immunoSEQ multiplex PCR. V and J calls plus clone size are reproduced from that table; the DNA served to infer D and trimming. Here the sample spans 30,000 to 40,000 clones, 65% to 85% being singletons. The specimen was peripheral blood. The sequence came from a man between 60 and 75 years old in a cohort sampled during active COVID-19.

The CDR3 DNA reads as TGTGCCAGCAGTTACATGGCTAGCGGAGCCCAAGAGACCCAGTACTTC. It encodes CASSYMASGAQETQYF. This chain connects TRBV6-2 or TRBV6-3 to TRBJ2-5; TRBD2 aligns across 7 bases. Germline CDR1 reads MNHEY; CDR2 reads SVGEGT. The CDR3 spans 16 residues. Trimming at V came to 2 bases and at J to 1 base, leaving 7 bases not matched to a gene.